This T cell receptor (beta chain) was captured in a study of shared clonotypes between healthy human individuals. Germline CDR1 and CDR2: SQVTM and ANQGSEA. The CDR3 runs to 12 residues. V dropped 5 bases and J dropped 3 bases, with 10 bases sitting between them. Profiled with immunoSEQ multiplex PCR; TCRdb holds only in-frame clones, not every one. Among 2 million to 2.5 million clones listed, approximately 93% were seen once. The chain combines TRBV29-1 with TRBJ1-2; D is uncertain. The sample was naive CD4+ T cells from PBMCs. Stated subset: CD45RA+ positively selected. This TCR was sampled from a man aged 18 to 29 in good health. Some clones in this sample may be carry-over from other donors' samples. DNA of the CDR3: TGCAGCGTTTTCTTGATGCACTATGGCTACACCTTC. Translating it yields CSVFLMHYGYTF.